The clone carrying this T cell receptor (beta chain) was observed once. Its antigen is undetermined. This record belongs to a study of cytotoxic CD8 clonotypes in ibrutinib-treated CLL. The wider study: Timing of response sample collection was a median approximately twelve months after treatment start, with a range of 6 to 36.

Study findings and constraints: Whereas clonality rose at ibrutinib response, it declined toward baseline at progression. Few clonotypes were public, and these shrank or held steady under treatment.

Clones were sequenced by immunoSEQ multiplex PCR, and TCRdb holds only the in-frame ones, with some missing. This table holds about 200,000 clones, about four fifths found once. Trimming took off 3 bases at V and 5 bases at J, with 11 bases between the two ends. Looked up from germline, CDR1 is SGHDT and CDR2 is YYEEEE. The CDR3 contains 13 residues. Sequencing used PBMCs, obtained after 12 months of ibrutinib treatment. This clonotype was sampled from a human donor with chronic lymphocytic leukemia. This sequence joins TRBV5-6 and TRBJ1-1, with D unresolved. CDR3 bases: TGTGCCAGCAGCTACGGGGAAACTACTGAAGCTTTCTTT. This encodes CASSYGETTEAFF. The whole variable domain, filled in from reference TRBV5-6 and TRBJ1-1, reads DAGVTQSPTHLIKTRGQQVTLRCSPKSGHDTVSWYQQALGQGPQFIFQYYEEEERQRGNFPDRFSGHQFPNYSSELNVNALLLGDSALYLCASSYGETTEAFFGQGTRLTVV.